Below are 21 T cell receptor beta chains sequenced from a single sample in a study of OX40 agonist ivuxolimab in advanced cancers. Clones were sequenced by immunoSEQ multiplex PCR, and TCRdb holds only the in-frame ones, with some missing. Seen here are tens of thousands of clones, 85% to 90% observed once, and the top ten hold roughly 6%. Sequenced material: CD4+ or CD8+ T cells sorted from blood, taken in a trial of the OX40 agonist ivuxolimab. All receptors derive from an adult with an advanced solid tumor such as melanoma, head and neck, liver or kidney cancer.

The chain uses TRBV2 and TRBJ1-4; D is unclear. The CDR3 runs 13 residues. Germline CDR1 reads SNHLY; CDR2 reads FYNNEI. The ends were cut back, 7 bases at V and 8 bases at J, with 14 bases in the middle. The CDR3 nucleotides read TGTGCCAGCATGGACGGGTATGGCGAAAAACTGTTTTTT. Its protein is CASMDGYGEKLFF.

The chain links TRBV6-6 to TRBJ2-5; D is ambiguous. Germline V lookup: CDR1 MNHNY, CDR2 SVGAGI (reference sequence). V was trimmed by 2 bases and J by 2 bases, leaving 0 bases between them. There are 11 residues in the CDR3. CDR3 amino acids: CASSYQETQYF. The CDR3 region has the DNA TGTGCCAGCAGTTACCAAGAGACCCAGTACTTC.

The V call is TRBV5-1, the J call TRBJ2-3, with a weak D call TRBD1 (6 bases). CDR3 size: 17 residues. CDR1 is SGHRS and CDR2 is YFSETQ in the germline V gene. Between the trimmed V and J ends, which lost 0 bases and 1 base, there was a span of 15 bases. CDR3 in DNA: TGCGCCAGCAGCTTGGGACCGGTTGGGGGCGGCACAGATACGCAGTATTTT. This translates into CASSLGPVGGGTDTQYF.

V usage is TRBV5-1 and J usage is TRBJ2-3; no firm D call. The CDR3 runs to 16 residues. Germline-derived CDR1 and CDR2 are SGHRS and YFSETQ. Trimming stripped 0 bases from V and 0 bases from J, with 11 bases between. Here the CDR3 reads CASSLVQTGSTDTQYF. The CDR3, as DNA: TGCGCCAGCAGCTTGGTTCAGACCGGTAGCACAGATACGCAGTATTTT. The full variable domain, in which reference TRBV5-1 and TRBJ2-3 provide the parts outside the CDR3, is KAGVTQTPRYLIKTRGQQVTLSCSPISGHRSVSWYQQTPGQGLQFLFEYFSETQRNKGNFPGRFSGRQFSNSRSEMNVSTLELGDSALYLCASSLVQTGSTDTQYFGPGTRLTVL.

This chain links TRBV13 with TRBJ2-1; D unresolved. The CDR3 sequence is 11 residues long. Per the germline V gene, CDR1 is PRHDT and CDR2 is FYEKMQ (reference sequence). V dropped 1 base and J dropped 7 bases, with 2 bases sitting between them. CDR3 bases: TGTGCCAGCAGCTTAGAAAATGAGCAGTTCTTC. Its translation is CASSLENEQFF.

This chain uses TRBV11-2 with TRBJ1-2; 9 nucleotides agree with TRBD1. V trimming: 3 bases; J trimming: 4 bases; junction bases outside the gene matches: 9. The CDR3 is 16 amino acids. Germline-derived CDR1 and CDR2 are SGHAT and FQNNGV. CDR3 in DNA: TGTGCCAGCAGCTTGGGACCGGGACAGGGCACCTATGGCTACACCTTC. Amino acids: CASSLGPGQGTYGYTF.

This sequence joins TRBV7-9 and TRBJ2-1, with no clear D. CDR1 is SEHNR, CDR2 FQNEAQ, per germline (reference sequence). V was clipped by 5 bases and J by 9 bases, with 11 bases between them. This CDR3 region has 12 residues. For the CDR3, the DNA is TGTGCCAGCAGCGAATTAGCCGGTGAGCAGTTCTTC. Translation: CASSELAGEQFF.

The V gene is TRBV7-8, the J gene TRBJ1-5; D ambiguous. CDR3 length: 14 residues. Germline loops: CDR1 SGHVS, CDR2 FQNEAQ. The germline V and J ends were trimmed by 5 bases and 0 bases, with 8 bases remaining between them. CDR3 residues: CASSPPGSNQPQHF. Written as DNA, the CDR3 is TGTGCCAGCAGCCCCCCAGGTAGCAATCAGCCCCAGCATTTT. Full variable domain (missing parts from reference TRBV7-8 and TRBJ1-5): GAGVSQSPRYKVAKRGQDVALRCDPISGHVSLFWYQQALGQGPEFLTYFQNEAQLDKSGLPSDRFFAERPEGSVSTLKIQRTQQEDSAVYLCASSPPGSNQPQHFGDGTRLSIL.

The chain employs TRBV4-2 and TRBJ2-7, with D unresolved. The CDR3 contains 14 residues. Looked up from germline, CDR1 is LGHNA and CDR2 is YNFKEQ. V dropped 0 bases and J dropped 3 bases, with 9 bases sitting between them. This chain's CDR3 is CASSQEEYDYEQYF. The CDR3 coding sequence is TGTGCCAGCAGCCAAGAAGAGTACGACTACGAGCAGTACTTC.

The V and J genes are TRBV6-6 and TRBJ2-4; D is uncertain. This CDR3 contains 15 residues. Germline V gene lookup returns CDR1 MNHNY and CDR2 SVGAGI (reference sequence). With 2 bases removed from V and 0 bases from J, the gap between germline ends came to 8 bases. Written as DNA, the CDR3 is TGTGCCAGCAGTTACGCCACCCTAGCCAAAAACATTCAGTACTTC. Its translation: CASSYATLAKNIQYF.

The chain uses TRBV13 and TRBJ1-1; TRBD1 matches at 8 bases. Germline CDR1 PRHDT, CDR2 FYEKMQ (reference sequence). The CDR3 has 15 residues. The J segment lost 0 bases and the V segment lost 5 bases, leaving 5 bases of the junction unmatched. CDR3 DNA sequence: TGTGCCAGCAGCCTGGCGGGACAGGTGAACACTGAAGCTTTCTTT. Translating it yields CASSLAGQVNTEAFF.

The CDR3 spells CASSQRTGGRQETQYF. The DNA for the CDR3 is TGTGCCAGCAGCCAGAGGACAGGGGGCCGACAAGAGACCCAGTACTTC. The chain carries TRBV14 and TRBJ2-5; 11 bases agree with TRBD1. CDR3 length: 16 amino acids. V was pared by 3 bases and J by 2 bases, with 5 bases of the junction left unmatched. From germline, CDR1 is SGHDN and CDR2 FVKESK.

The chain carries TRBV27 and TRBJ2-7, with TRBD2 matching over 10 bases. This CDR3 is 14 amino acids long. The V gene end was trimmed by 4 bases and the J gene end by 3 bases; junction bases not matched to a gene: 3. The germline V gene has CDR1 MNHEY and CDR2 SMNVEV (reference sequence). CDR3 DNA sequence: TGTGCCAGCAGTTCCGGACTAGCGGTCTACGAGCAGTACTTC. Protein sequence: CASSSGLAVYEQYF.

This clone was seen only once. V gene TRBV4-3 combines with J gene TRBJ2-7; D gene unclear. This CDR3 is 15 amino acids long. V was pared by 0 bases and J by 0 bases, with 9 bases between. The V gene's germline CDR1 is LGHNA and CDR2 YSLEER. The CDR3 loop reads CASSQDYASSYEQYF. CDR3 DNA: TGCGCCAGCAGCCAAGATTATGCTAGCTCCTACGAGCAGTACTTC.

This chain connects TRBV29-1 to TRBJ1-1; D may be TRBD1 (6 bases). The CDR3 sequence is 10 residues long. Trimming pared 7 bases from V and 11 bases from J, leaving 14 bases between. In germline, CDR1 is SQVTM, CDR2 ANQGSEA. The CDR3 is CSGDTGKAFF. In DNA, the CDR3 is TGCAGCGGTGATACAGGGAAGGCTTTCTTT. The whole variable domain, remainder taken from reference TRBV29-1 and TRBJ1-1, is SAVISQKPSRDICQRGTSLTIQCQVDSQVTMMFWYRQQPGQSLTLIATANQGSEATYESGFVIDKFPISRPNLTFSTLTVSNMSPEDSSIYLCSGDTGKAFFGQGTRLTVV.

V and J are TRBV6-5 and TRBJ1-1; D is undetermined. Germline V gene data show CDR1 as MNHEY and CDR2 as SVGAGI. V was cut by 0 bases and J by 1 base, with 9 bases left in between. This CDR3 comprises 15 residues. For the CDR3, the DNA is TGTGCCAGCAGTTACTCGGCAGCCTCGAACACTGAAGCTTTCTTT. It translates to CASSYSAASNTEAFF.

This chain links TRBV9 with TRBJ2-3, with a possible D match to TRBD2 (5 bases). Germline V gene lookup returns CDR1 SGDLS and CDR2 YYNGEE. With 0 bases removed from V and 3 bases from J, the gap between germline ends came to 11 bases. The CDR3 has 15 amino acids. CDR3 bases: TGTGCCAGCAGCGTAGGAGGGCTAGCAACAGATACGCAGTATTTT. Amino acid sequence: CASSVGGLATDTQYF. Combining the CDR3 with reference TRBV9 and TRBJ2-3 gives the whole variable domain DSGVTQTPKHLITATGQRVTLRCSPRSGDLSVYWYQQSLDQGLQFLIQYYNGEERAKGNILERFSAQQFPDLHSELNLSSLELGDSALYFCASSVGGLATDTQYFGPGTRLTVL.

V and J are TRBV28 and TRBJ2-1; unclear D gene. Germline V lookup: CDR1 MDHEN, CDR2 SYDVKM. The V and J ends lost 5 bases and 0 bases respectively, with 20 bases between them. The CDR3 loop spans 18 amino acids. CDR3 nucleotides: TGTGCCAGCAGTCAACCCCCGGCGCGGACGAGCTCCTACAATGAGCAGTTCTTC. Translating it yields CASSQPPARTSSYNEQFF.

With regard to this clone: At the DNA level, this CDR3 is encoded by other sequences in the same sample as well. This chain links TRBV6-5 with TRBJ2-7; 8 bases fit TRBD2. This CDR3 contains 14 residues. Germline-derived CDR1 and CDR2 are MNHEY and SVGAGI. Trimming took 0 bases from V and 5 from J; bases not matched to a gene: 3. The CDR3 region is CASSYSSGRHEQYF. Written as DNA, the CDR3 is TGTGCCAGCAGTTACTCAAGCGGGAGACACGAGCAGTACTTC.

The chain links TRBV7-9 to TRBJ2-7; the D gene is possibly TRBD1 (6 bases). This CDR3 has 14 residues. The germline V gene has CDR1 SEHNR and CDR2 FQNEAQ (reference sequence). The V end was cut by 2 bases, the J end by 4 bases, with 12 bases between. In nucleotides, the CDR3 is TGTGCCAGCAGCTTAATTTACAGGGCTTACGAGCAGTACTTC. Its translation: CASSLIYRAYEQYF.

The J gene is TRBJ2-1, the V gene TRBV27; D gene uncertain. V was shortened by 7 bases and J by 4 bases, with 8 bases between the two germline ends. Per the germline V gene, CDR1 is MNHEY and CDR2 is SMNVEV (reference sequence). This CDR3 has 12 residues. In DNA, the CDR3 is TGTGCCAGCACGAACCCATACAATGAGCAGTTCTTC. This gives the protein CASTNPYNEQFF.